Sequencing of this T cell receptor beta chain was carried out in a study of metastatic and nonmetastatic thyroid tumors. Study background: Repertoire comparison spanned blood and tumor or nodule tissue of malignant and benign thyroid patients. Study results and caveats: The study reportedly found significantly higher TCR beta diversity in malignant thyroid tumors than benign nodules, in blood and tumor.

This clone came up many times. Its specificity is unknown. Original analysis: Between-group CDR3 differences, defined by clinicopathological status, yielded a distant-metastasis classifier for papillary thyroid cancer. TCRdb reprocessed the PCR reads using MiXCR. TCRdb, rather than the study authors, made the V and J calls. Here the sample spans 30,000 to 40,000 clones, approximately 15% being singletons. Each patient came to thyroid surgery without any prior treatment (of any kind). Per germline, CDR1 SGHRS and CDR2 YFSETQ. The CDR3 spans 13 residues. The junction had 7 bases not matched to a gene; V was cut back by 7 bases and J by 7 bases.

This TCR was sampled from a female donor with papillary thyroid cancer or a benign thyroid nodule (not recorded which). Some clones in this sample may be carry-over from other donors' samples. The specimen was blood. The rearrangement joins TRBV5-1 to TRBJ1-2, with 10 bases identical to TRBD1. The CDR3, as DNA: TGCGCCAGCTCCCCCGGGACAGGGGTTGGCTACACCTTC. It specifies CASSPGTGVGYTF.